The rows below give T cell receptor beta chains drawn from one sample of a study of blood T cell repertoires in COVID-19. The table came from immunoSEQ multiplex PCR; TCRdb's copy has only in-frame clones and leaves some out. Of just under 85,000 clones listed, 80% to 90% are singletons. The sample comprised peripheral blood. These receptor sequences come from a woman aged 60 to 75 with acute or convalescent COVID-19. The CDR3 runs from the conserved cysteine through the conserved F or W. The D gene is left open where the match is weak. Only part of the rows carry a size: once, few, many, or a class if the clone is expanded.

clone size: .; V gene: TRBV19; CDR3 length: 13; J gene: TRBJ1-1; D gene: .; CDR3 protein: CASSIVRGAEAFF; CDR3 DNA: TGTGCCAGTAGTATAGTTCGGGGGGCTGAAGCTTTCTTT
clone size: .; V gene: TRBV30; CDR3 length: 13; J gene: TRBJ2-7; D gene: TRBD1; CDR3 protein: CAWSPGQTYEQYF; CDR3 DNA: TGTGCCTGGAGCCCGGGACAGACCTACGAGCAGTACTTC
clone size: few; V gene: TRBV30; CDR3 length: 12; J gene: TRBJ1-4; D gene: TRBD1; CDR3 protein: CAWTGGNEKLFF; CDR3 DNA: TGTGCCTGGACAGGGGGCAATGAAAAACTGTTTTTT
clone size: .; V gene: TRBV5-1; CDR3 length: 15; J gene: TRBJ1-1; D gene: .; CDR3 protein: CASSLIGSSNTEAFF; CDR3 DNA: TGCGCCAGCAGCTTAATCGGGAGCTCGAACACTGAAGCTTTCTTT
clone size: .; V gene: TRBV5-8; CDR3 length: 15; J gene: TRBJ1-2; D gene: TRBD1; CDR3 protein: CASSLVRTGTNGYTF; CDR3 DNA: TGTGCCAGCAGCTTGGTCCGGACAGGGACTAATGGCTACACCTTC
clone size: .; V gene: TRBV7-9; CDR3 length: 13; J gene: TRBJ1-1; D gene: TRBD1; CDR3 protein: CASSTQGAAEAFF; CDR3 DNA: TGTGCCAGCAGTACCCAGGGGGCCGCTGAAGCTTTCTTT
clone size: .; V gene: TRBV3-1/TRBV3-2; CDR3 length: 19; J gene: TRBJ2-1; D gene: TRBD2; CDR3 protein: CASSQDIPRRGSSYNEQFF; CDR3 DNA: TGTGCCAGCAGCCAAGATATTCCCCGGCGGGGGAGCTCCTACAATGAGCAGTTCTTC
clone size: .; V gene: TRBV7-9; CDR3 length: 16; J gene: TRBJ2-2; D gene: .; CDR3 protein: CASSSRRGGSTGELFF; CDR3 DNA: TGTGCCAGCAGCTCTCGGCGTGGGGGGAGCACCGGGGAGCTGTTTTTT
clone size: once; V gene: TRBV9; CDR3 length: 16; J gene: TRBJ1-5; D gene: .; CDR3 protein: CASSVGGAGSNQPQHF; CDR3 DNA: TGTGCCAGCAGCGTAGGAGGCGCTGGTAGCAATCAGCCCCAGCATTTT
clone size: .; V gene: TRBV5-1; CDR3 length: 14; J gene: TRBJ2-5; D gene: TRBD1; CDR3 protein: CASSLRDRGETQYF; CDR3 DNA: TGCGCCAGCAGCTTGAGGGACAGGGGTGAGACCCAGTACTTC
clone size: .; V gene: TRBV2; CDR3 length: 13; J gene: TRBJ1-5; D gene: TRBD1; CDR3 protein: CASMRDRNQPQHF; CDR3 DNA: TGTGCCAGCATGCGGGACAGGAATCAGCCCCAGCATTTT
clone size: .; V gene: TRBV30; CDR3 length: 14; J gene: TRBJ1-2; D gene: .; CDR3 protein: CAWSVRGAREGYTF; CDR3 DNA: TGTGCCTGGAGTGTACGGGGGGCCCGGGAGGGCTACACCTTC
clone size: few; V gene: TRBV7-2; CDR3 length: 13; J gene: TRBJ1-1; D gene: .; CDR3 protein: CASSSDRHTEAFF; CDR3 DNA: TGTGCCAGCAGCTCCGACAGGCACACTGAAGCTTTCTTT
clone size: .; V gene: TRBV7-2; CDR3 length: 16; J gene: TRBJ2-1; D gene: TRBD2; CDR3 protein: CASSLAAAGGVNEQFF; CDR3 DNA: TGTGCCAGCAGCTTAGCCGCTGCGGGAGGCGTTAACGAGCAGTTCTTC
clone size: .; V gene: TRBV30; CDR3 length: 14; J gene: TRBJ1-4; D gene: .; CDR3 protein: CAWSVSSTNEKLFF; CDR3 DNA: TGTGCCTGGAGTGTCAGTTCAACTAATGAAAAACTGTTTTTT
clone size: .; V gene: TRBV5-1; CDR3 length: 14; J gene: TRBJ1-1; D gene: .; CDR3 protein: CASKLAQADTEAFF; CDR3 DNA: TGCGCCAGCAAACTGGCACAGGCGGACACTGAAGCTTTCTTT
clone size: .; V gene: TRBV5-4; CDR3 length: 15; J gene: TRBJ2-3; D gene: TRBD1; CDR3 protein: CASSWDRGREDTQYF; CDR3 DNA: TGTGCCAGCAGCTGGGACAGGGGGCGAGAGGATACGCAGTATTTT
clone size: .; V gene: TRBV27; CDR3 length: 15; J gene: TRBJ1-4; D gene: .; CDR3 protein: CASSLSWGRGEKLFF; CDR3 DNA: TGTGCCAGCAGTTTATCTTGGGGAAGGGGTGAAAAACTGTTTTTT
clone size: few; V gene: TRBV19; CDR3 length: 15; J gene: TRBJ1-2; D gene: .; CDR3 protein: CASTSDRLTGDGYTF; CDR3 DNA: TGTGCCAGTACCAGTGATAGGCTGACGGGGGACGGCTACACCTTC
clone size: .; V gene: TRBV5-4; CDR3 length: 16; J gene: TRBJ1-3; D gene: .; CDR3 protein: CASSLHCRVTGNTIYF; CDR3 DNA: TGTGCCAGCAGCCTGCACTGTCGGGTGACTGGAAACACCATATATTTT
clone size: few; V gene: TRBV7-2; CDR3 length: 15; J gene: TRBJ1-1; D gene: .; CDR3 protein: CASSLVGQSNTEAFF; CDR3 DNA: TGTGCCAGCAGCTTAGTGGGCCAGAGTAACACTGAAGCTTTCTTT
clone size: .; V gene: TRBV30; CDR3 length: 16; J gene: TRBJ1-1; D gene: TRBD1; CDR3 protein: CAWRDRGRGTNTEAFF; CDR3 DNA: TGTGCCTGGAGGGACAGGGGGCGGGGGACGAACACTGAAGCTTTCTTT
clone size: once; V gene: TRBV9; CDR3 length: 15; J gene: TRBJ1-3; D gene: TRBD1; CDR3 protein: CASSDTGTGGNTIYF; CDR3 DNA: TGTGCCAGCAGCGATACCGGGACAGGGGGAAACACCATATATTTT
clone size: few; V gene: TRBV10-3; CDR3 length: 15; J gene: TRBJ2-1; D gene: TRBD2; CDR3 protein: CAISGTSGSEGEQFF; CDR3 DNA: TGTGCCATCAGTGGGACTAGCGGGAGTGAGGGTGAGCAGTTCTTC